This T cell receptor (beta chain) was retrieved from a study of blood T cell repertoires in COVID-19. Study as a whole: The United States, Italy and Spain provided the acute and convalescent COVID-19 samples.

V dropped 0 bases and J dropped 4 bases, with 8 bases sitting between them. Looked up from germline, CDR1 is SGHAT and CDR2 is FQNNGV. The CDR3 spans 14 residues. This clone was detected only a few times. In the authors' workflow: Amplifying reference gene primers gave estimates of nucleated cell counts. Profiling relied on immunoSEQ multiplex PCR, and the TCRdb table lists in-frame clones only, not all of them. Clonal size and the V and J genes are those of that table, whereas D and trimming came from the DNA. The data contain fewer than 250,000 clones, roughly 80% of them singletons. The V call is TRBV11-2, the J call TRBJ2-3; no firm D call. Sequencing input: peripheral blood. The TCR originated in a woman at least 80 years old with acute or convalescent COVID-19. In DNA, the CDR3 is TGTGCCAGCAGCTTAGAAAGAGTCTCAGATACGCAGTATTTT. It encodes CASSLERVSDTQYF.